This T cell receptor (beta chain) was sequenced in a study of blood T cell repertoires in COVID-19. There are 15 residues in the CDR3. Germline CDR1 and CDR2: MGHRA and YSYEKL. V lost 1 base to trimming and J lost 4 bases, with 13 bases between them. Method: immunoSEQ multiplex PCR; TCRdb's copy keeps in-frame clones and lacks some. The profile shows about 130,000 clones, about 78% of them singletons. This clone was counted many times. The sample taken for sequencing was peripheral blood. This clonotype was sampled from a man between 60 and 70 years old who had recovered from COVID-19. The gene calls are TRBV4-1 and TRBJ1-1, with TRBD1 as a possible D gene (6 bases). The CDR3 is CASSQAQGFRTEAFF. In nucleotides, the CDR3 is TGCGCCAGCAGCCAAGCGCAGGGGTTTCGCACTGAAGCTTTCTTT.